Shown below are 3 T cell receptor beta chains from a single sample sequenced in a study of T cell responses to AZD1222 COVID-19 vaccine. The data were produced by immunoSEQ multiplex PCR, yet TCRdb's version contains in-frame clones alone and is incomplete. The sample lists 150,000 or so clones, approximately 88% occurring once. This specimen was peripheral blood, taken on day 0 of MenACWY control vaccination. The receptors were sampled from an adult in good health.

The chain uses TRBV19 and TRBJ2-3; 7 positions agree with TRBD2. Losses at the gene ends were 5 bases for V and 3 bases for J; bases not matched to a gene: 5. The CDR3 has 14 residues. Germline V gene lookup returns CDR1 LNHDA and CDR2 SQIVND (reference sequence). The CDR3 is CASSAREVTDTQYF. CDR3 coding DNA: TGTGCCAGTAGTGCTCGGGAGGTGACAGATACGCAGTATTTT.

The J gene is TRBJ2-3, the V gene TRBV7-3, with no clear D. This CDR3 region has 14 residues. Trimming took 1 base from V and 1 from J, leaving 6 bases between them. Germline V gene lookup returns CDR1 SGHTA and CDR2 FQGTGA. Here the CDR3 DNA reads TGTGCCAGCAGCTTAATGTCCCGCACAGATACGCAGTATTTT. This sequence encodes CASSLMSRTDTQYF. Combining the CDR3 with reference TRBV7-3 and TRBJ2-3 gives the whole variable domain GAGVSQTPSNKVTEKGKYVELRCDPISGHTALYWYRQSLGQGPEFLIYFQGTGAADDSGLPNDRFFAVRPEGSVSTLKIQRTERGDSAVYLCASSLMSRTDTQYFGPGTRLTVL.

This chain links TRBV29-1 with TRBJ2-7; D not certain. V gave up 4 bases and J gave up 2 bases, with 24 bases separating them. Germline loops: CDR1 SQVTM, CDR2 ANQGSEA. The CDR3 length is 17 residues. CDR3 DNA sequence: TGCAGCGTTGCCGACCGCCGGGCCCTAGATTCCACCTACGAGCAGTACTTC. This codes for CSVADRRALDSTYEQYF.